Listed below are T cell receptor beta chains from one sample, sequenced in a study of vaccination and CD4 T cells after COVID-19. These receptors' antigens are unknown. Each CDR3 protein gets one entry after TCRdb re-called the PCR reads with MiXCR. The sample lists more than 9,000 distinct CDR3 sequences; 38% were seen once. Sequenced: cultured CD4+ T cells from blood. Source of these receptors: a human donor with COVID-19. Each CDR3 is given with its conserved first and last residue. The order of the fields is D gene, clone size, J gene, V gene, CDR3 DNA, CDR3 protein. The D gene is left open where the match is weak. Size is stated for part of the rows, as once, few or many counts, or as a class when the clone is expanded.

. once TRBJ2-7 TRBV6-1 TGTGCCAGCAGTAACACTGGGGGAGGAGAGCAGTACTTC CASSNTGGGEQYF
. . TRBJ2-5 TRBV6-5 TGTGCCAGCAGTTACGAGGGTTATGAGACCCAGTACTTC CASSYEGYETQYF
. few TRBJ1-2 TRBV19 TGTGCCAGTACCGAAGCAGTCGGGGGAGGGTATGGCTACACCTTC CASTEAVGGGYGYTF
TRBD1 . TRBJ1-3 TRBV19 TGTGCCAGTCGACGGGACAGCCGCTCTGGAAACACCATATATTTT CASRRDSRSGNTIYF
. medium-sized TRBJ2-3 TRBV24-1 TGTGCCACCAGTGATCGGGCTAGCCTCAGGCAGTATTTT CATSDRASLRQYF
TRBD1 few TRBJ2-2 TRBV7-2 TGTGCCAGCAGTAACAGGGGCACCGGGGAGCTGTTTTTT CASSNRGTGELFF
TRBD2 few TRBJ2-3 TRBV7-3 TGTGCCAGCAGTCTAGCGGGGGGAAGCACAGATACGCAGTATTTT CASSLAGGSTDTQYF
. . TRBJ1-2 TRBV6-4 TGTGCCAGCAGTGACAGCTGGGGCTATGGCTACACCTTC CASSDSWGYGYTF
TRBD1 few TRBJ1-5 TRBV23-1 TGCGCCAGCAGTCATTGCGACAGGGTTTTCAGCAATCAGCCCCAGCATTTT CASSHCDRVFSNQPQHF
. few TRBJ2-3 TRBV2 TGTGCCAGCAAGGAGGGGGCGGGTGATACGCAGTATTTT CASKEGAGDTQYF
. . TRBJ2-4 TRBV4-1 TGCGCCAGCAGCCAACAGGGGAGCAAAAACATTCAGTACTTC CASSQQGSKNIQYF